Presented here are 3 T cell receptor beta chains from one specimen sequenced in a study of T cell responses to AZD1222 COVID-19 vaccine. Clones were sequenced by immunoSEQ multiplex PCR, and TCRdb holds only the in-frame ones, with some missing. The table lists over 100,000 clones, about 90% of them singletons. The source material was peripheral blood, sampled on day 0 of AZD1222 vaccination. The receptors stem from an adult in good health.

This chain connects TRBV27 to TRBJ1-5; D not certain. Trimming took off 5 bases at V and 1 base at J, with 12 bases between the two ends. Germline V gene lookup returns CDR1 MNHEY and CDR2 SMNVEV (reference sequence). This CDR3 is 15 amino acids long. The CDR3 reads CASSPDFRSNQPQHF. CDR3 DNA sequence: TGTGCCAGCAGTCCTGACTTTAGGAGCAATCAGCCCCAGCATTTT.

This clone came up a few times. The chain uses TRBV3-1 (or the pseudogene TRBV3-2) and TRBJ1-3, with D unresolved. Trimming took 5 bases from V and 7 from J, leaving 9 bases between them. Germline V gene lookup returns CDR1 LGHDT and CDR2 YNNKEL (reference sequence). This CDR3 is built from 12 residues. CDR3: CASSYQTNTIYF. Written as DNA, the CDR3 is TGTGCCAGCAGCTATCAGACGAACACCATATATTTT.

J is TRBJ2-1 and V is TRBV7-9; 7 nucleotides align to TRBD1. V was clipped by 5 bases and J by 6 bases; unmatched bases: 7. The CDR3 totals 14 residues. The V gene's germline CDR1 is SEHNR and CDR2 FQNEAQ (reference sequence). The CDR3 region has the DNA TGTGCCAGCAGCCGGGACAGTGTAACCAATGAGCAGTTCTTC. Translation: CASSRDSVTNEQFF. The complete variable domain, with remaining parts taken from reference TRBV7-9 and TRBJ2-1, reads DTGVSQNPRHKITKRGQNVTFRCDPISEHNRLYWYRQTLGQGPEFLTYFQNEAQLEKSRLLSDRFSAERPKGSFSTLEIQRTEQGDSAMYLCASSRDSVTNEQFFGPGTRLTVL.